This TCR beta chain appears in the sequencing data of a study of siplizumab effects on memory and regulatory T cells. There are 13 residues in the CDR3. Germline V lookup: CDR1 KGHSH, CDR2 LQKENI. V was trimmed by 1 base and J by 2 bases, leaving 4 bases between them. Libraries were prepared by immunoSEQ multiplex PCR; TCRdb keeps only in-frame clonotypes and omits some of them. Of 85,000 to 130,000 clones listed, roughly 93% are singletons. The rearrangement links TRBV18 to TRBJ2-3; D ambiguous. Input material: Tregs sorted from blood. The TCR was taken from a human donor in good health. The CDR3 nucleotides are TGTGCCAGCTCACCACGTGTCACAGATACGCAGTATTTT. Translation gives CASSPRVTDTQYF.